This T cell receptor beta chain stems from a study of shared clonotypes between healthy human individuals (dated by TCRdb to about 2020). Context from the whole study: The cohort comprised a couple of women and a few men aged 18 to 49 years. Leukapheresis yielded between about 0.9 and 9.5 billion PBMCs per donor. Different laboratories and diverse techniques were used to prepare libraries and sequence TCR repertoires, to increase sequencing depth and limit assay-specific biases. To estimate repertoire size and how much clonotypes are shared between individuals, the study performed deep sequencing of blood TCR repertoires from five healthy adults. For each donor, three plates each were used for CD4 naive and CD4 memory, two plates were used for CD8 naive, and one plate was used for CD8 memory. General conclusions and limits of the study: When a few donors were compared, the shared fraction of clonotypes was 5% to 6.5% for naive CD4, approximately 3.5% for naive CD8, more than 2% for memory CD4, and about 0.36% for memory CD8. Rarefaction of sorted-subset datasets indicated incomplete sequencing despite the large sequencing depth. Only blood was sampled, and tissue TCR repertoires likely differ from those in blood. Compared with non-shared clonotypes, clonotypes shared by all four sorted-subset donors had higher generation probabilities. Pairwise subsampling indicated that sequencing depth was expected to affect the degree of clonotype sharing among donors. Estimated clonotype richness was generally larger for naive than for memory subsets. The genetic and exposure-history diversity represented was limited by the small number of donors.

The donors were healthy, HIV-negative adults who had no recently reported acute infections or vaccinations. Every donor was a Caucasian adult residing in Nashville, Tennessee, USA. CD4+ T cells were enriched by magnetic negative selection; naive cells were then positively selected on CD45RA, and the negative fraction formed the memory subset. After blood collection by leukapheresis, PBMCs were isolated using Ficoll-Histopaque density gradient centrifugation and then cryopreserved in the vapor phase of liquid nitrogen. Purity and quantity of every magnetically sorted T cell population were checked by analytical flow cytometry. Each sorted fraction had its genomic DNA isolated and then quantified by UV absorbance on a Nanodrop 2000c. Using the deep immunoSEQ assay, multiplex PCR amplified TCR CDR3 regions from genomic DNA. For each cell subset, the extracted genomic DNA was distributed evenly across all wells of several immunoSEQ 96-well plates, and each plate served as one replicate. Each replicate PCR for sorted subsets received around 200 ng genomic DNA, equal to about 30,000 T cell genomes. Purified libraries were measured with a Qubit 3.0 fluorometer, size-checked on a Bioanalyzer 2100, and measured again with the KAPA Library Quantification kit. A separate single-read 150-cycle Illumina NextSeq 550 flow cell was used to sequence each immunoSEQ 96-well plate. The paper's data handling went like this. Because the immunoSEQ output held only junctional sequences and lacked quality scores, the filtering could not match the filtering applied to full-length reads. To assign V/J genes and CDR3, sequences were annotated against IMGT germline references using PyIR, a Python wrapper for IgBLAST v1.9. Any read was removed if the V/J assignment was weak (E-value above 1e-6), the CDR3 was missing, or the read contained stop codons, out-of-frame junctions, or ambiguous translated residues. V3J clonotypes were defined by identical inferred V gene, J gene, and CDR3 amino acid sequence. The percentage overlap between two repertoires was calculated by dividing the number of shared unique clonotypes by the size of the smaller repertoire. Richness of each repertoire was evaluated using RTK rarefaction, the Chao1 estimator, and Recon v2.1 estimates of unobserved clonotypes. Generation probabilities for all TCRbeta clonotypes obtained by the gDNA method from four donors were computed using OLGA. TCRdb obtained this table from immuneACCESS and retained in-frame rearrangements with V and J assigned. These tables miss some clones; where compared with another copy, unresolved V genes account for less than half of the shortfall, and the remainder is unexplained. The DNA was the basis for D and trimming; V, J and clone size are from that table. The sample includes about 680,000 clones, with roughly 72% observed a single time. The ten largest clones take up under 2% of the sample.

Turning to this clone: Its antigen remains unidentified. No quality values exist for individual bases; no much larger clone is one base distant.

Sequencing input: memory CD4+ T cells sorted from blood. Read against the paper, the sample's cell subset or site label means: CD45RA-negative fraction. The sequence was collected from a woman aged 25 to 39 in good health.

The CDR3 region: CASSEGSTYTF. The DNA sequence follows: TGTGCCAGCAGTGAAGGCTCTACCTACACCTTC. This sequence uses TRBV2 and TRBJ1-2, with the D gene not confidently named. Counted from cysteine to phenylalanine, this CDR3 has 11 amino acids. The read is trimmed to its CDR3 DNA, 33 bases read in frame from base 1. CDR1 and CDR2 are drawn from the germline V gene: SNHLY, FYNNEI. Deletion took 1 base off V and 10 bases off J, with a span of 7 bases between the germline ends. Extended through the reference TRBV2 and TRBJ1-2 proteins, this CDR3 yields the full variable domain: EPEVTQTPSHQVTQMGQEVILRCVPISNHLYFYWYRQILGQKVEFLVSFYNNEISEKSEIFDDQFSVERPDGSNFTLKIRSTKLEDSAMYFCASSEGSTYTFGSGTRLTVV.